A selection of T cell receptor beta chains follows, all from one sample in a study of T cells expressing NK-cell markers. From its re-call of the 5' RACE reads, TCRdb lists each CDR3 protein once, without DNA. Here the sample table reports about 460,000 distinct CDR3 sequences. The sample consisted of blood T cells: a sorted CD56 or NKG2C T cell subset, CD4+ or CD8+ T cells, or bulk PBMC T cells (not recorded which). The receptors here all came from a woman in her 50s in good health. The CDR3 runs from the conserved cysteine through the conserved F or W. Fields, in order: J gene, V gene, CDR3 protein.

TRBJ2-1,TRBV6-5,CASRAGGSRKVITEQFF
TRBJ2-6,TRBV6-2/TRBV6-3,CASSHYPNSGANVLTF
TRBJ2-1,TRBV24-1,CATSDSWDREGNEQFF
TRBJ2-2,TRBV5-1,CASSPGSGSYTGELFF
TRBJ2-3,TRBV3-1,CASSQLRREGRPDTQYF
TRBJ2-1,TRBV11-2,CASSPDFASEQFF
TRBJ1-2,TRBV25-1,CASSEWGNYGYTF
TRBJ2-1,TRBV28,CASSLTGANTIGEQFF
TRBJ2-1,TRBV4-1,CASSVGGVASGSGNEQFF
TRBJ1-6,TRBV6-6,CASSYGTNSPLHF
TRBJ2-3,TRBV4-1,CASSHRLLGADTQYF
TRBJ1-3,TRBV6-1,CASSEAPGLGRNTIYF
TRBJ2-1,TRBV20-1,CSARDPTSGRAGEQFF
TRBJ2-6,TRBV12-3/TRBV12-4,CASISSSGANVLTF
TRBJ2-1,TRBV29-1,CSSSGLVITEQFF
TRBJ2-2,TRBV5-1,CASSRLAGGAANTGELFF
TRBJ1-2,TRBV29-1,CSVEGGGHSENYGYTF
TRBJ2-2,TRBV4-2,CASSQDGPTNTGELFF
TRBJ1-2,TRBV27,CASRPPGGGYTF
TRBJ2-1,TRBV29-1,CSTRGGDRPNEQFF
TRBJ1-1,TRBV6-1,CASSERAGRDTEAFF
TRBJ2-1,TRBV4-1,CASSQGLLDGQFF
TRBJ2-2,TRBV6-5,CASSYLTGGTGELFF
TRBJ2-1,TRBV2,CASNLGLAEQFF
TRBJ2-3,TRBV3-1,CASSQGLITDTQYF
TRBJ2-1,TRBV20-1,CSPMWLRRNEQFF
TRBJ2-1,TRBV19,CASRPSGERNEQFF
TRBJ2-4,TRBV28,CASSDREFRGKNIQYF
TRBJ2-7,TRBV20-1,CSARGAGGGIPYEQYF
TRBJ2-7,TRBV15,CATSRRTGADPYEQYF
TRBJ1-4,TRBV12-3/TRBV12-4,CASSLADLNEKLFF
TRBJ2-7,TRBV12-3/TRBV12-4,CASSYGLSYEQYF
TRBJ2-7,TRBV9,CASSPRTSGYEQYF
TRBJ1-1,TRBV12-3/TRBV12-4,CASSILQEAFF
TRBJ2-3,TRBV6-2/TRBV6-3,CASSYNTDTQYF
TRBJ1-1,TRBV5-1,CASSLSGTPNTEAFF
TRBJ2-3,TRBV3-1,CASSQGWTSGSRQQYF
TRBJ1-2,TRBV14,CASSRSWTGGWHGYTF
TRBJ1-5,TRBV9,CASSLFGERNQPQHF
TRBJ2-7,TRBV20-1,CSVGRPLYEQYF
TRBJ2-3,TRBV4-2,CASSQVDVLYTDTQYF